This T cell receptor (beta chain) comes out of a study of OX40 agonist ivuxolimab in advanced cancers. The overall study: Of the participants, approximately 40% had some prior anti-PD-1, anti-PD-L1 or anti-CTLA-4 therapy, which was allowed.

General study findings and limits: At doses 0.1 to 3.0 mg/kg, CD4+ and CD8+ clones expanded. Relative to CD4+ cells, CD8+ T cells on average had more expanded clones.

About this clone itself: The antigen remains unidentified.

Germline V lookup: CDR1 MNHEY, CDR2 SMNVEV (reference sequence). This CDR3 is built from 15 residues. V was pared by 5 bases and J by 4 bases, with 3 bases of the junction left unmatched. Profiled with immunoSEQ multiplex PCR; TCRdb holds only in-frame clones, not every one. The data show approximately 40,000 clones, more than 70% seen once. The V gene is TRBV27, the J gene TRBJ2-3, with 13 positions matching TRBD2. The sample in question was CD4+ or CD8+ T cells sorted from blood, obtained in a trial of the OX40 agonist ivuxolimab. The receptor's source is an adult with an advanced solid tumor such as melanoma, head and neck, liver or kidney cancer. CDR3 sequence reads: CASSGTSGIADTQYF. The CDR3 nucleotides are TGTGCCAGCAGTGGGACTAGCGGGATCGCAGATACGCAGTATTTT.